This T cell receptor (beta chain) was sequenced for a study of T cell responses to AZD1222 COVID-19 vaccine. Study-wide results and caveats: In the spike-specific TCR repertoire, nearly half reportedly target unmutated variant regions. Compared with day 0, the breadth and depth of the Spike-specific TCR repertoire rose significantly after two doses of AZD1222. Clonal diversity may have been underestimated, and the donors were mostly white British, with more females than males.

CDR1 SNHLY and CDR2 FYNNEI come from the germline V gene. The CDR3 is 13 amino acids. V shed 6 bases, J shed 5 bases, and the junction held 2 bases outside the gene matches. On this clone itself: Antigen unknown.

This table comes from immunoSEQ multiplex PCR, and its TCRdb copy is limited to in-frame clones, with some not included. The table shows about 140,000 clones, with less than 95% occurring only once. Doses given second, at about 4 or about 12 weeks, were pooled. The TCR originated in an adult who received the AZD1222 COVID-19 vaccine. Sequenced here: peripheral blood, sampled 28 days after the second AZD1222 dose. V and J are TRBV2 and TRBJ2-1; TRBD1 matches 9 bases. CDR3 in DNA: TGTGCCAGCAGAGGGACAGGGCACAATGAGCAGTTCTTC. Translated: CASRGTGHNEQFF.